These 20 T cell receptor beta chains were sequenced from one sample in a study of T cell responses to AZD1222 COVID-19 vaccine. TCRdb's table, derived via immunoSEQ multiplex PCR, lists solely in-frame clones and lacks some. This table has around 96,000 clones, about nine tenths appearing once. Material: peripheral blood, obtained 28 days after the second AZD1222 dose. The source is an adult who received the AZD1222 COVID-19 vaccine.

The chain recombines TRBV30 with TRBJ1-4, with D perhaps matching TRBD1 (6 bases). From germline, CDR1 is GTSNPN and CDR2 SVGIG (reference sequence). Trimming took off 0 bases at V and 0 bases at J, with 8 bases between the two ends. This CDR3 contains 15 residues. The CDR3 DNA sequence: TGTGCCTGGAGTGTAGGGGGAGCAACTAATGAAAAACTGTTTTTT. Its translation is CAWSVGGATNEKLFF.

This chain links TRBV28 with TRBJ2-7; 15 nucleotides match TRBD2. The ends lost 7 bases at V and 7 bases at J; junction bases unmatched: 5. The CDR3 runs 14 residues. The germline CDR1 and CDR2 sequences are MDHEN and SYDVKM. CDR3 residues: CASNGGTSGREQYF. The DNA for the CDR3 is TGTGCCAGCAACGGGGGGACTAGCGGGAGGGAGCAGTACTTC.

V usage is TRBV9 and J usage is TRBJ2-3; 9 nucleotides match TRBD2. The CDR3 is made up of 17 amino acids. Germline V gives CDR1 SGDLS, CDR2 YYNGEE. V gave up 0 bases and J gave up 0 bases; unmatched junction bases: 5. This chain's CDR3 is CASSVDPSGGSTDTQYF. DNA for the CDR3: TGTGCCAGCAGCGTAGATCCCAGCGGGGGGAGCACAGATACGCAGTATTTT.

The chain links TRBV5-1 to TRBJ1-2; unclear D gene. The V end lost 0 bases, the J end lost 6 bases, and 12 bases lay between the germline ends. The CDR3 consists of 14 residues. Germline V gene sequence: CDR1 SGHRS, CDR2 YFSETQ. The CDR3 coding sequence is TGCGCCAGCAGCTTGGCCGGGTTCGGGGATGGCTACACCTTC. This codes for CASSLAGFGDGYTF.

The CDR3 coding sequence is TGTGCCAGCAGCTTTACTAGCGGGGGGTACCAAGAGACCCAGTACTTC. Its translation is CASSFTSGGYQETQYF. The J gene is TRBJ2-5, the V gene TRBV11-3; 12 bases line up with TRBD2. CDR3 length: 16 amino acids. Unmatched junction bases numbered 2, after V lost 3 bases and J lost 0 bases. CDR1 is SGHNT, CDR2 YENEEA, per germline.

This chain connects TRBV2 to TRBJ2-1; 9 bases are a match to TRBD2. V dropped 4 bases and J dropped 9; count of bases not matched to a gene: 4. Germline V gene sequence: CDR1 SNHLY, CDR2 FYNNEI. This CDR3 has 13 amino acids. This chain's CDR3 is CASSVEREVEQFF. The CDR3 DNA sequence: TGTGCCAGCAGTGTGGAGCGGGAGGTTGAGCAGTTCTTC. Complete variable domain (other parts from reference TRBV2 and TRBJ2-1): EPEVTQTPSHQVTQMGQEVILRCVPISNHLYFYWYRQILGQKVEFLVSFYNNEISEKSEIFDDQFSVERPDGSNFTLKIRSTKLEDSAMYFCASSVEREVEQFFGPGTRLTVL.

The chain joins TRBV5-5 to TRBJ1-5; no firm D call. The length of the CDR3 is 13 residues. V dropped 5 bases and J dropped 0 bases, with 6 bases sitting between them. CDR1 and CDR2 (germline): SGHKS, YYEKEE (reference sequence). The CDR3 loop is CASSFDSNQPQHF. The CDR3 DNA reads as TGTGCCAGCAGTTTCGATAGCAATCAGCCCCAGCATTTT.

This chain joins TRBV30 and TRBJ2-1; 7 bases are shared with TRBD1. V lost 1 base and J lost 6; bases outside the gene matches: 12. The CDR3 is made up of 16 amino acids. Germline-derived CDR1 and CDR2 are GTSNPN and SVGIG (reference sequence). The CDR3 coding sequence is TGTGCCTGGAGTGCCCAGAGACAGGGTTGGGCCAATGAGCAGTTCTTC. Translation gives CAWSAQRQGWANEQFF.

In this sample, this clone turned up once. The genes are TRBV5-6 and TRBJ2-3; 9 positions match TRBD2. The CDR3 sequence is 16 residues long. The germline gives CDR1 SGHDT, CDR2 YYEEEE. V gave up 2 bases and J gave up 2 bases; unmatched junction bases: 6. CDR3 coding DNA: TGTGCCAGCAGCTTTCTAGCGGGACGTTCCACAGATACGCAGTATTTT. Translating gives CASSFLAGRSTDTQYF.

This clone was recorded only once. The chain joins TRBV5-4 to TRBJ2-5, with 9 bases matching TRBD2. This CDR3 spans 15 amino acids. The V segment lost 2 bases and the J segment 3 bases; nucleotides outside the gene matches: 5. Germline CDR1 is SGHNT and CDR2 is YYREEE (reference sequence). CDR3 nucleotides: TGTGCCAGCAGCTTAGGCGGGAGGGGGGAAGAGACCCAGTACTTC. Its translation is CASSLGGRGEETQYF.

This chain connects TRBV7-9 to TRBJ2-1, with D uncertain. The CDR3 is 10 amino acids. Trimming removed 10 bases at V and 10 bases at J, with 11 bases between. CDR1 SEHNR and CDR2 FQNEAQ come from the germline V gene (reference sequence). The CDR3, as DNA: TGTGCCACAGCGTTGAACGAGCAGTTCTTC. Translated, it gives CATALNEQFF.

CDR3: CAISEGGTKAGEQYF. DNA for the CDR3: TGTGCCATCAGTGAAGGAGGGACGAAGGCGGGCGAGCAGTACTTC. This chain connects TRBV10-3 to TRBJ2-7; possibly TRBD2 for D (6 bases). The CDR3 covers 15 residues. The V gene's germline CDR1 is ENHRY and CDR2 SYGVKD. V was trimmed by 3 bases and J by 6 bases, leaving 18 bases between them.

The chain joins TRBV28 to TRBJ1-5, with TRBD1 matching over 7 bases. The germline V gene encodes CDR1 MDHEN and CDR2 SYDVKM. The CDR3 runs 16 residues. V lost 6 bases, J lost 0 bases, and 8 bases stayed unmatched. The CDR3 loop reads CASRESGGYSNQPQHF. The CDR3 DNA is TGTGCCAGCAGAGAATCAGGGGGATATAGCAATCAGCCCCAGCATTTT.

This rearrangement joins TRBV2 to TRBJ1-4; the match to TRBD1 covers 9 bases. The CDR3 consists of 16 residues. V lost 9 bases, J lost 4 bases, and 12 bases stayed unmatched. Germline assignment: CDR1 SNHLY and CDR2 FYNNEI. CDR3 protein: CASNRGRFQGNEKLFF. In nucleotides, the CDR3 is TGTGCCAGTAACAGGGGGCGTTTTCAGGGTAATGAAAAACTGTTTTTT.

This clone appeared once. The rearrangement uses TRBV7-8 and TRBJ1-2, with D possibly TRBD1 on 5 matching bases. V was cut by 1 base and J by 4 bases, with 10 bases left in between. Germline V CDR1 and CDR2: SGHVS, FQNEAQ. This CDR3 has 14 amino acids. The CDR3, as DNA: TGTGCCAGCAGCTTAGATCTCGGGGGCTATGGCTACACCTTC. It encodes CASSLDLGGYGYTF.

This clone was picked up a small number of times. The chain carries TRBV29-1 and TRBJ2-7; D is possibly TRBD1 (6 bases). Germline-derived CDR1 and CDR2 are SQVTM and ANQGSEA. Between the trimmed V and J ends, which lost 5 bases and 5 bases, there was a span of 19 bases. This CDR3 contains 14 residues. The CDR3 loop reads CSVTTGQSIDEQYF. DNA for the CDR3: TGCAGCGTTACCACGGGACAATCAATAGACGAGCAGTACTTC.

The rearrangement joins TRBV14 to TRBJ2-1; TRBD2 agrees at 10 bases. Germline trimming cut 1 base from V and 14 bases from J; bases unmatched to any gene: 11. Germline CDR1 and CDR2: SGHDN and FVKESK. This CDR3 contains 15 residues. The CDR3 region has the DNA TGTGCCAGCAGCCAAGGACTAGCGGGCCCTTATGGGGAGTTCTTC. As protein: CASSQGLAGPYGEFF.

The chain has TRBV4-1 and TRBJ1-2, with TRBD1 as a possible D gene (6 bases). V was shortened by 0 bases and J by 2 bases, with 10 bases between the two germline ends. Germline V gene sequence: CDR1 MGHRA, CDR2 YSYEKL. CDR3 length: 15 amino acids. CDR3: CASSQDPTGNYGYTF. DNA of the CDR3: TGCGCCAGCAGCCAAGATCCGACAGGAAACTATGGCTACACCTTC.

By share, this clone counts as medium-sized. In nucleotides, the CDR3 is TGTGCCAGCAGCCAGCCCATTCAAGACAGGGATGGCTACACCTTC. It translates to CASSQPIQDRDGYTF. J is TRBJ1-2 and V is TRBV9; the match to TRBD1 covers 7 bases. Germline V gene data show CDR1 as SGDLS and CDR2 as YYNGEE. The CDR3 has 15 amino acids. V lost 4 bases to trimming and J lost 6 bases; unmatched junction nucleotides: 12.

This chain joins TRBV6-1 and TRBJ2-1, with 7 bases fitting TRBD2. V was clipped by 3 bases and J by 4 bases; unmatched bases: 9. CDR1 is MNHNS and CDR2 is SASEGT in the germline V gene. The CDR3 has 16 amino acids. The CDR3 is CASSDRRASGYNEQFF. As DNA, the CDR3 is TGTGCCAGCAGTGACCGGAGGGCTAGCGGATACAATGAGCAGTTCTTC.